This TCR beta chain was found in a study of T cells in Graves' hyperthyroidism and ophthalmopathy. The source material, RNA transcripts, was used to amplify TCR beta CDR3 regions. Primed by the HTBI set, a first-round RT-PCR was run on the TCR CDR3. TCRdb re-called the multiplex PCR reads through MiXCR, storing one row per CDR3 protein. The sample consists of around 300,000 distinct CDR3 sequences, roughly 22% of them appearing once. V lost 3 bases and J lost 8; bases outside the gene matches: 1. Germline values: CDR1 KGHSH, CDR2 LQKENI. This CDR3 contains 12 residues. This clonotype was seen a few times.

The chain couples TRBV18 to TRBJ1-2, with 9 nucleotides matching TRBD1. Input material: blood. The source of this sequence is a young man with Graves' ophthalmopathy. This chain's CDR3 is CASSPTGGGYTF. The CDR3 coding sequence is TGTGCCAGCTCACCGACAGGGGGAGGCTACACCTTC.